The 22 T cell receptor beta chains listed next were all sequenced from one sample in a study of blood T cells in healthy people across ages. The use of a sample-barcoded 5' primer and a J-beta primer mix characterized a second PCR of about 7 to 12 cycles. TCRdb reprocessed the 5' RACE reads with MiXCR, giving one entry per CDR3 protein. The table has 910,000 or so distinct CDR3 sequences, roughly half seen once; the top ten hold around a fifth. The sample comprised blood. The receptors were gathered from a woman aged 55-70 years in good health.

V gene TRBV6-1 combines with J gene TRBJ2-2; no reliable D call. In germline, CDR1 is MNHNS, CDR2 SASEGT. Trimming took off 11 bases at V and 1 base at J, with 17 bases between the two ends. The CDR3 has 15 amino acids. This CDR3 is CALTWGRGNTGELFF. The DNA for the CDR3 is TGTGCCCTCACTTGGGGAAGAGGGAACACCGGGGAGCTGTTTTTT.

This clonotype appeared a few times. The CDR3 reads CASSLTPGQVSYNEQFF. The CDR3 DNA sequence: TGTGCCAGCAGCTTAACCCCGGGCCAGGTCAGCTACAATGAGCAGTTCTTC. V is TRBV7-3 and J is TRBJ2-1; the D is unclear. Germline assignment: CDR1 SGHTA and CDR2 FQGTGA. Trimming removed 0 bases at V and 3 bases at J, with 15 bases between. The CDR3 contains 17 residues.

V is TRBV9 and J is TRBJ2-5; no definite D call. CDR3 size: 12 residues. V lost 5 bases and J lost 11, with 16 bases in between. CDR1 and CDR2 from the germline V gene are SGDLS and YYNGEE. CDR3 sequence reads: CASRHDYNEQYF. The CDR3 nucleotides are TGTGCCAGCAGGCACGATTACAATGAGCAGTACTTC.

This clonotype was detected only a few times. The V call is TRBV12-3 or TRBV12-4, the J call TRBJ1-4; 8 bases map to TRBD1. The CDR3 sequence is 14 residues long. V trimming: 6 bases; J trimming: 8 bases; junction bases outside the gene matches: 8. The CDR3 is CASSSPDRVEKLFF. The CDR3 region has the DNA TGTGCCAGCAGCTCCCCGGACAGGGTCGAAAAACTGTTTTTT.

The chain has TRBV5-1 and TRBJ2-7, with D perhaps TRBD2 (6 bases). In germline, CDR1 is SGHRS, CDR2 YFSETQ. V was shortened by 4 bases and J by 4 bases, with 15 bases between the two germline ends. This CDR3 has 14 amino acids. CDR3 sequence reads: CASSVDGRVYEQYF. The CDR3 DNA is TGCGCCAGCAGCGTGGACGGGAGAGTGTACGAGCAGTACTTC.

The V and J genes are TRBV30 and TRBJ2-7; perhaps TRBD2 as D (5 bases). The closer fit of TRBJ2-4 to the DNA end suggests the J call may be wrong. CDR1 and CDR2 from the germline V gene are GTSNPN and SVGIG (reference sequence). The CDR3 spans 11 residues. CDR3 in amino acids: CAWGRGNIQYF. DNA of the CDR3: TGTGCCTGGGGCCGGGGAAACATTCAGTACTTC.

This clonotype was counted between two and nine times. The gene calls are TRBV7-9 and TRBJ2-6; no clear D gene. The germline CDR1 and CDR2 sequences are SEHNR and FQNEAQ (reference sequence). CDR3 length: 16 amino acids. Between the trimmed V and J ends, which lost 2 bases and 1 base, there was a span of 9 bases. This CDR3 reads CASSLLHQSGANVLTF. CDR3 DNA: TGTGCCAGCAGCTTATTGCACCAGTCTGGGGCCAACGTCCTGACTTTC.

The chain has TRBV3-1 and TRBJ1-6; D is perhaps TRBD1 (5 bases). V lost 8 bases, J lost 9 bases, and 20 bases lay in between. CDR1 is LGHDT and CDR2 is YNNKEL in the germline V gene (reference sequence). CDR3 length: 15 residues. The CDR3 region is CASASGTRSSSPLHF. CDR3 coding DNA: TGTGCCAGCGCCTCCGGGACCCGCAGCAGTTCACCCCTCCACTTT.

J is TRBJ2-4 and V is TRBV5-1; 12 bases fit TRBD2. The CDR3 has 14 residues. Per germline, CDR1 SGHRS and CDR2 YFSETQ. Losses at the gene ends were 1 base for V and 13 bases for J; bases not matched to a gene: 6. CDR3 sequence: CASSLFSSGREQYF. The CDR3 DNA reads TGCGCCAGCAGCTTGTTTTCTAGCGGGAGGGAGCAGTACTTC.

This clonotype was seen a few times. V is TRBV7-3 and J is TRBJ2-7; a weak D match, TRBD2 (6 bases). The CDR3 contains 15 residues. Germline CDR1 SGHTA, CDR2 FQGTGA. V was clipped by 6 bases and J by 2 bases, with 17 bases between them. CDR3 region: CASREAGTAPYEQYF. As DNA, the CDR3 is TGTGCCAGCAGGGAAGCCGGGACTGCCCCCTACGAGCAGTACTTC.

The chain couples TRBV29-1 to TRBJ2-3; D is unclear. Germline V CDR1 and CDR2: SQVTM, ANQGSEA. The CDR3 covers 13 residues. Trimming stripped 2 bases from V and 5 bases from J, with 11 bases between. The CDR3 DNA sequence: TGCAGCGTTGAACGTAGGGAATTAGATACGCAGTATTTT. Its protein is CSVERRELDTQYF.

The table lists this clonotype with a count of one. The chain employs TRBV15 and TRBJ2-5; 10 bases fit TRBD2. With V trimmed by 1 base and J by 1 base, 9 bases remained unmatched. From germline, CDR1 is LNHNV and CDR2 YYDKDF (reference sequence). There are 18 residues in the CDR3. The CDR3 DNA follows: TGTGCCACCAGCAGAGTGGCTAGCGGGAGTCGATTCCAAGAGACCCAGTACTTC. It is translated as CATSRVASGSRFQETQYF.

This chain's CDR3 is CASSQNLAYEQFF. In nucleotides, the CDR3 is TGTGCCAGCAGCCAAAACCTAGCGTATGAGCAGTTCTTC. The rearrangement links TRBV14 to TRBJ2-1, with D perhaps matching TRBD2 (6 bases). V shed 2 bases and J shed 8 bases, with 10 bases lying between them. The CDR3 has 13 residues. Germline CDR1 reads SGHDN; CDR2 reads FVKESK.

This chain uses TRBV5-4 with TRBJ2-3; unclear D gene. The CDR3 is 16 amino acids. Trimming cost V 0 bases and J 5 bases, with 16 bases left between them. Looked up from germline, CDR1 is SGHNT and CDR2 is YYREEE (reference sequence). The CDR3 is CASSLGRPIIGDTQYF. CDR3 sequence (DNA): TGTGCCAGCAGCTTGGGCCGGCCCATCATAGGAGATACGCAGTATTTT.

The chain is built from TRBV12-3 or TRBV12-4 and TRBJ2-3; D is possibly TRBD1 or TRBD2 (5 bases each). V lost 3 bases, J lost 7 bases, and 14 bases lay in between. The CDR3 extends over 14 amino acids. CDR3 bases: TGTGCCAGCAGTTTCCAGACGGGGCCCCATACGCAGTATTTT. It codes for CASSFQTGPHTQYF.

This clonotype appeared once. The V and J genes are TRBV20-1 and TRBJ2-7; D is unclear. V was pared by 0 bases and J by 5 bases, with 20 bases between. This CDR3 contains 16 residues. Germline V CDR1 and CDR2: DFQATT, SNEGSKA (reference sequence). The CDR3 region is CSARDPGRSYGDEQYF. The CDR3 nucleotides read TGCAGTGCTAGAGATCCCGGGCGGTCCTATGGGGACGAGCAGTACTTC.

V usage is TRBV27 and J usage is TRBJ1-6; TRBD1 matches at 10 bases. The CDR3 covers 15 residues. Unmatched junction bases numbered 4, after V lost 1 base and J lost 10 bases. Germline CDR1 reads MNHEY; CDR2 reads SMNVEV (reference sequence). The CDR3 sequence: CASSLLRTGGSPLHF. CDR3 nucleotides: TGTGCCAGCAGTTTATTGCGGACAGGGGGGTCACCCCTCCACTTT.

The gene calls are TRBV4-1 and TRBJ2-1; tentatively, D is TRBD2 (7 bases). Per germline, CDR1 MGHRA and CDR2 YSYEKL. The CDR3 spans 16 residues. V lost 0 bases, J lost 2 bases, and 11 bases lay in between. This CDR3 is CASSQERGGAYNEQFF. In DNA, the CDR3 is TGCGCCAGCAGCCAAGAGAGAGGGGGGGCCTACAATGAGCAGTTCTTC.

The rearrangement joins TRBV18 to TRBJ1-4; 8 nucleotides agree with TRBD1. The CDR3 spans 16 residues. V was clipped by 2 bases and J by 8 bases; unmatched bases: 10. Germline V lookup: CDR1 KGHSH, CDR2 LQKENI. The CDR3 DNA follows: TGTGCCAGCTCACCAGGACCGGGACAGGTCGGGGAAAAACTGTTTTTT. This translates into CASSPGPGQVGEKLFF.

This clonotype was found a few times. The V and J genes are TRBV6-1 and TRBJ2-7, with 9 bases identical to TRBD1. The ends lost 7 bases at V and 0 bases at J; junction bases unmatched: 22. Germline lookup yields CDR1 MNHNS and CDR2 SASEGT. This CDR3 has 20 amino acids. CDR3 in DNA: TGTGCCAGCACCTGGACAGGGGTGGGGGACGGGGTGTTTAGCTCCTACGAGCAGTACTTC. This gives the protein CASTWTGVGDGVFSSYEQYF.

V usage is TRBV6-5 and J usage is TRBJ2-1, with D possibly being TRBD1 (5 bases). V gave up 6 bases and J gave up 8 bases, with 14 bases separating them. Germline-derived CDR1 and CDR2 are MNHEY and SVGAGI. The CDR3 extends over 13 amino acids. Here the CDR3 DNA reads TGTGCCAGCAGAACCCGACAGTGGGATGAGCAGTTCTTC. Translation: CASRTRQWDEQFF.

This clonotype was seen a few times. The chain joins TRBV29-1 to TRBJ1-4; tentatively, D is TRBD1 (5 bases). The V end was cut by 4 bases, the J end by 8 bases, with 11 bases between. The germline V gene encodes CDR1 SQVTM and CDR2 ANQGSEA. The CDR3 spans 12 residues. The CDR3 region has the DNA TGCAGCGTTGGACAGACGGACGAAAAACTGTTTTTT. Translation: CSVGQTDEKLFF. Full variable domain (outside the CDR3, taken from reference TRBV29-1 and TRBJ1-4): SAVISQKPSRDICQRGTSLTIQCQVDSQVTMMFWYRQQPGQSLTLIATANQGSEATYESGFVIDKFPISRPNLTFSTLTVSNMSPEDSSIYLCSVGQTDEKLFFGSGTQLSVL.